Listed below are T cell receptor beta chains from one sample, sequenced in a study of blood T cell repertoires in COVID-19. Repertoires were generated with immunoSEQ multiplex PCR, while TCRdb's copy carries only in-frame clones and drops some. The data hold under 250,000 clones, with 80% to 95% observed a single time. The sample taken for sequencing was peripheral blood. The origin of the receptors is a man younger than 40 with COVID-19, enrolled during active disease. CDR3s leave out the opening cysteine and the closing phenylalanine or tryptophan.

v_call,cdr3_length,cdr3_aa
TRBV5-4,13,ASSTTGNLSYEQY
TRBV21-1,13,ASSKDHRDPDEQY
TRBV27,13,ASSKNRAVTGGYT
TRBV7-3,11,ASSATENTEAF
TRBV5-6,11,ASSLRGNTEAF
TRBV6-5,13,ASRAGGLRNTEAF
TRBV27,13,ASSDDRDGADTQY
TRBV5-1,12,ASSLGTSQETQY
TRBV4-1,14,ASSQDRRGSNQPQH
TRBV19,10,ASSSLADEQF
TRBV30,11,AWSGIQGGGYT
TRBV21-1,10,ARREGVETQY
TRBV19,13,ASSHRDRLGNEQF
TRBV4-2,13,ASSLDGQGRTEAF
TRBV19,17,ASSITASGGLTSTDTQY
TRBV10-3,11,AIRLGGSDEQY
TRBV6-5,12,ASRDRGDNSPLH
TRBV4-1,13,ASSQVRGAYNEQF
TRBV2,13,ASSEARQGNSPLH
TRBV24-1,14,ATSDAPGGVTDTQY
TRBV7-9,10,ASRPLQGFAF
TRBV7-9,14,ASSLDLAGGSDTQY
TRBV7-9,14,ASRPKTAYPNYGYT
TRBV5-5,10,ASRGPAETQY
TRBV7-9,11,ASSSRGAAPLH
TRBV15,15,ATSRDPLHSSNSPLH
TRBV19,11,ASSAGVPGELF
TRBV5-6,12,ASSQTTGSLTQY
TRBV6-5,11,ASRGQLNQPQH
TRBV3-1/TRBV3-2,12,ASSPTASSYEQY
TRBV19,12,ASSGVGNGNTIY
TRBV12-3/TRBV12-4,11,ASSTSRGTEAF
TRBV7-9,12,ASSPRETSYGYT
TRBV6-6,13,ASSYSPRRTGELF
TRBV18,11,ASSPPQAYEQY
TRBV11-2,11,ASSLTGGRPQH
TRBV6-5,11,ASRETGNTEAF
TRBV2,13,ASSLGRAGNQPQH
TRBV5-1,14,ASSLGLAANQETQY
TRBV28,14,ASSLFGRGRDTEAF
TRBV5-1,13,ASRLGTAGTDTQY
TRBV6-5,11,ASSSTGDYGYT
TRBV19,16,ASSTRDRWLGRGNTIY
TRBV5-1,12,ASSFRDRNTEAF
TRBV7-2,13,ASSLSGGYTGELF
TRBV7-9,12,ASSFTGSSYEQY
TRBV19,11,ASSSLGTDTQY